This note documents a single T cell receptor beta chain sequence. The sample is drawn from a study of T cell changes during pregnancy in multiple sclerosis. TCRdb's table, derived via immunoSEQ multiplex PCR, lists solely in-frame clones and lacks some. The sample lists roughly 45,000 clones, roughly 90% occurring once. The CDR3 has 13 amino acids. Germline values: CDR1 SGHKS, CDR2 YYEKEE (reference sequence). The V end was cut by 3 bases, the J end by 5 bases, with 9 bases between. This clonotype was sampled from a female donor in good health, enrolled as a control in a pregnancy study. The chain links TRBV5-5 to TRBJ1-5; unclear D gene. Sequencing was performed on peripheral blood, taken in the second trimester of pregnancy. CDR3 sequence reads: CASSWEVYQPQHF. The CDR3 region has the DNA TGTGCCAGCAGCTGGGAGGTCTATCAGCCCCAGCATTTT. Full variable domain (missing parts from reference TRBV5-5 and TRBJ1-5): DAGVTQSPTHLIKTRGQQVTLRCSPISGHKSVSWYQQVLGQGPQFIFQYYEKEERGRGNFPDRFSARQFPNYSSELNVNALLLGDSALYLCASSWEVYQPQHFGDGTRLSIL.